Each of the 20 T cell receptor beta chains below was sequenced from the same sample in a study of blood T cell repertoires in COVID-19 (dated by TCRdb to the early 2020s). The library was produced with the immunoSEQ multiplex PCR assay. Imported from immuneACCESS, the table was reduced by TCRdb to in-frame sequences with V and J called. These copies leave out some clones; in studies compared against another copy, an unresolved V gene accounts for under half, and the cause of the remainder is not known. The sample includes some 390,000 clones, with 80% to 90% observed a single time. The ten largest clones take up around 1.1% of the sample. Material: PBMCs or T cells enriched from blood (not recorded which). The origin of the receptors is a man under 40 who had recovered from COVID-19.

This CDR3 reads CASSQRREIDTQYF. CDR3 bases: TGTGCCAGCAGCCAGCGTCGGGAGATAGATACGCAGTATTTT. J is TRBJ2-3 and V is TRBV14, with a tentative D call TRBD2 (6 bases). CDR1 SGHDN and CDR2 FVKESK come from the germline V gene. The ends were cut back, 3 bases at V and 5 bases at J, with 12 bases in the middle. This CDR3 spans 14 amino acids.

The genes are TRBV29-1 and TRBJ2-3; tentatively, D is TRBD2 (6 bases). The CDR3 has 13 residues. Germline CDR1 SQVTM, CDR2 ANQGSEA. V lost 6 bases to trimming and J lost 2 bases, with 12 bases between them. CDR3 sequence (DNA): TGCAGCGTCTGGGACTTTTACACAGATACGCAGTATTTT. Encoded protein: CSVWDFYTDTQYF.

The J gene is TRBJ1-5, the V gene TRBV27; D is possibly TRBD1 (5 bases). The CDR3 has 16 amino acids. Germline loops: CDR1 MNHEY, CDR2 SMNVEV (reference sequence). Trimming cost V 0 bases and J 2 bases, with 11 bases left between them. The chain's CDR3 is CASSLSMTERNQPQHF. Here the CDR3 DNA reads TGTGCCAGCAGTTTATCGATGACAGAACGCAATCAGCCCCAGCATTTT.

In DNA form, the CDR3 reads TGTGCCAGCAGTTTACGACAGGGTACAGAACTGTTTTTT. Encoded protein: CASSLRQGTELFF. The chain employs TRBV6-5 and TRBJ1-4; TRBD1 agrees at 7 bases. In germline, CDR1 is MNHEY, CDR2 SVGAGI. V dropped 4 bases and J dropped 12; count of bases not matched to a gene: 8. The CDR3 has 13 amino acids.

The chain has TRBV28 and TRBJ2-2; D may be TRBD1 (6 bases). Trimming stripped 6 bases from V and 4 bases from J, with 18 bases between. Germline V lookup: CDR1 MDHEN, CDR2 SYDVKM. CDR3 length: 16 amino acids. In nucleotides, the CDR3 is TGTGCCAGCAGCCCTGGACAGCTGTCGTCCACCGGGGAGCTGTTTTTT. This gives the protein CASSPGQLSSTGELFF.

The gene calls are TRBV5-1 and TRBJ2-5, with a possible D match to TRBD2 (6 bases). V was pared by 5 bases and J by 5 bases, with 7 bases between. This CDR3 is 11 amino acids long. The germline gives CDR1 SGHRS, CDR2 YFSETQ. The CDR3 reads CASRLAETQYF. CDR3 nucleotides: TGCGCCAGCAGGCTAGCGGAGACCCAGTACTTC.

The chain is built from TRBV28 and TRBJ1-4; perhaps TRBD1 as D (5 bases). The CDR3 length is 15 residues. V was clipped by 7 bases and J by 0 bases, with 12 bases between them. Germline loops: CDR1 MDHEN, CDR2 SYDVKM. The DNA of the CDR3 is TGTGCCAGCAATTCCGGGGGGGCAACTAATGAAAAACTGTTTTTT. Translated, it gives CASNSGGATNEKLFF.

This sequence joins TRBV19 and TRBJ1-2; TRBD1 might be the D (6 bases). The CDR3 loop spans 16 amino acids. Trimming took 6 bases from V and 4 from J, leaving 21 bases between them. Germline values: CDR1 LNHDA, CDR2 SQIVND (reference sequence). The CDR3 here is CASRTAGAGNSYGYTF. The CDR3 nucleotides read TGTGCCAGTAGGACCGCAGGGGCCGGGAACTCCTATGGCTACACCTTC.

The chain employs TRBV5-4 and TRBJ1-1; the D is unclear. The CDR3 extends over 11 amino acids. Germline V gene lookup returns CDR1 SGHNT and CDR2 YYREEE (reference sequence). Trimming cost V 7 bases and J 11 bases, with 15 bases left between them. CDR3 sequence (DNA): TGTGCCAGCCACGGGTTAGGCCAGGCTTTCTTT. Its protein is CASHGLGQAFF.

CDR3 coding DNA: TGTGCCAGCAGTTTGGCATTAGGGACAACTAAGAACACTGAAGCTTTCTTT. Translating gives CASSLALGTTKNTEAFF. This chain links TRBV28 with TRBJ1-1, with D perhaps TRBD1 (6 bases). The CDR3 has 17 amino acids. CDR1 is MDHEN and CDR2 is SYDVKM in the germline V gene. The germline V and J ends were trimmed by 3 bases and 1 base, with 18 bases remaining between them. The variable domain in full, with the rest retrieved from reference TRBV28 and TRBJ1-1, is DVKVTQSSRYLVKRTGEKVFLECVQDMDHENMFWYRQDPGLGLRLIYFSYDVKMKEKGDIPEGYSVSREKKERFSLILESASTNQTSMYLCASSLALGTTKNTEAFFGQGTRLTVV.

Here the CDR3 DNA reads TGTGCCAGTAGTATTGGGACTAGCGGTCCCTCGGTCTTCTTC. It yields the protein CASSIGTSGPSVFF. This chain connects TRBV19 to TRBJ2-1, with 11 nucleotides matching TRBD2. The trim removed 3 bases at V and 16 bases at J, leaving 11 bases unmatched. This CDR3 comprises 14 residues. Looked up from germline, CDR1 is LNHDA and CDR2 is SQIVND (reference sequence).

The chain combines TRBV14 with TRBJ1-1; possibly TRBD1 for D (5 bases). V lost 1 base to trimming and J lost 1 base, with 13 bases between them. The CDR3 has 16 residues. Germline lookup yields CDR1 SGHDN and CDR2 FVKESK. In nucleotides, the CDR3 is TGTGCCAGCAGCCAAGCTAGGGGCTCGTGGAACACTGAAGCTTTCTTT. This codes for CASSQARGSWNTEAFF.

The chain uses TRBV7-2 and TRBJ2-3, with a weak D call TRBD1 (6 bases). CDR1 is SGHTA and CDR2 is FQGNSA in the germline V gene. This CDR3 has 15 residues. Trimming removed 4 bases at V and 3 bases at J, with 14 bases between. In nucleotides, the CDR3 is TGTGCCAGCAGCTCACAGGCAGGGGTTACAGATACGCAGTATTTT. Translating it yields CASSSQAGVTDTQYF.

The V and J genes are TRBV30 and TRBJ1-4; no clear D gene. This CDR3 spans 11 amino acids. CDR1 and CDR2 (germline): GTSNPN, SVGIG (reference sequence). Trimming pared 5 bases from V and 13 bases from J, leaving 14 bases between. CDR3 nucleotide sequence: TGTGCCTGGGAACAAACGGGTCCACTGTTTTTT. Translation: CAWEQTGPLFF.

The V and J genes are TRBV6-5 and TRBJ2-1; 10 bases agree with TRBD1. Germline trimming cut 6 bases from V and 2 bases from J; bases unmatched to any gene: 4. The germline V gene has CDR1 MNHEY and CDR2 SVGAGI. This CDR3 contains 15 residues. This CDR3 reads CASRATGGTYNEQFF. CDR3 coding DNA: TGTGCCAGCAGGGCGACAGGGGGCACCTACAATGAGCAGTTCTTC.

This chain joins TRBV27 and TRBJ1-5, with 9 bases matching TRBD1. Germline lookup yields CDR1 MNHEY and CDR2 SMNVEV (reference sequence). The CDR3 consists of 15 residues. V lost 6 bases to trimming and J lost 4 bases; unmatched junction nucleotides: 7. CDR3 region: CASSSGTGNNQPQHF. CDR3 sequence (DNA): TGTGCCAGCAGCTCCGGGACAGGGAATAATCAGCCCCAGCATTTT.

CDR3 nucleotide sequence: TGTGCCAGCAGTTACGGTGGGACAGGGGGCCTGGACACCATATATTTT. It encodes CASSYGGTGGLDTIYF. This sequence joins TRBV6-2 or TRBV6-3 and TRBJ1-3; 12 bases match TRBD1. The CDR3 sequence is 16 residues long. The germline V gene encodes CDR1 MNHEY and CDR2 SVGEGT. J lost 8 bases, V lost 2 bases, and 7 bases had no gene match.

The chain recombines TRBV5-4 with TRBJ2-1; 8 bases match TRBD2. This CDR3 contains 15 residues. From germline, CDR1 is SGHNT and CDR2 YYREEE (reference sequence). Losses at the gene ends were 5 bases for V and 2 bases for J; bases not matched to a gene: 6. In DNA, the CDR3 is TGTGCCAGCAGTCTCGGCGGGGGGACCTACAATGAGCAGTTCTTC. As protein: CASSLGGGTYNEQFF.

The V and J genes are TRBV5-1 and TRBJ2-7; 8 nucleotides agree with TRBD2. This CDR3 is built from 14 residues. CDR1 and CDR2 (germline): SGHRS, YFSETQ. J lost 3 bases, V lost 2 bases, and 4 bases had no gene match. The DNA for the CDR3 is TGCGCCAGCAGCTTACTAGCGGAGGGCTACGAGCAGTACTTC. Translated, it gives CASSLLAEGYEQYF.

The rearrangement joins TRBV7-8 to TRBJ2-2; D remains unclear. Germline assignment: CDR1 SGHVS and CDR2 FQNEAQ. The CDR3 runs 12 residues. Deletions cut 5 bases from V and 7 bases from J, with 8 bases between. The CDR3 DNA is TGTGCCAGCAGCCGATTCGGCGGGGAGCTGTTTTTT. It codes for CASSRFGGELFF.